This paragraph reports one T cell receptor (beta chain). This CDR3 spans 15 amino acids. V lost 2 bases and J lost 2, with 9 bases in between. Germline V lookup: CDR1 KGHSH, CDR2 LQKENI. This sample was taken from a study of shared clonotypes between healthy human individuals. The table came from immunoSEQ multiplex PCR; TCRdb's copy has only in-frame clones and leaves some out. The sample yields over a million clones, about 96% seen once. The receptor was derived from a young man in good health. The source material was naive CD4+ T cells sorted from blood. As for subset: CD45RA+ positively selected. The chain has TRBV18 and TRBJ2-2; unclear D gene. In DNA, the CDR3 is TGTGCCAGCTCACCAGCCAGAGGAAACACCGGGGAGCTGTTTTTT. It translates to CASSPARGNTGELFF.